This record concerns one T cell receptor (beta chain) sequence. The sample originates from a study of blood T cell repertoires in COVID-19. Study-level information: In each case, the material was cDNA or gDNA derived from T cells, B-cell-depleted T cells, or PBMCs.

Cohort 3 donors counted as recovered after two negative PCRs, clearance, or resolved symptoms. The germline V gene encodes CDR1 SGDLS and CDR2 YYNGEE. The CDR3 extends over 16 amino acids. V was clipped by 5 bases and J by 0 bases; unmatched bases: 9. Using immunoSEQ multiplex PCR, the repertoire was profiled, and TCRdb retains in-frame clones only, with some absent. The sample comprises fewer than 350,000 clones, around 90% of which are singletons, and roughly 5.2% rests with the top ten. The receptor was isolated from a man between 60 and 75 years old who had recovered from COVID-19. Sequencing was carried out using PBMCs or T cells enriched from blood (not recorded which). This chain joins TRBV9 and TRBJ1-2; 8 nucleotides match TRBD1. The CDR3 nucleotides read TGTGCCAGCAGGGGGGCCGACAGGGGCCCTAACTATGGCTACACCTTC. Amino acids: CASRGADRGPNYGYTF.